Following are 15 T cell receptor beta chains from one sample sequenced in a study of T cells in localized non-small cell lung cancer. Data came from immunoSEQ multiplex PCR; TCRdb stores just in-frame clones and leaves some out. The sample lists about 41,000 clones, about 85% occurring once. The sample consisted of peripheral blood, taken before any cancer treatment. The receptors were gathered from a woman between 18 and 49 years old with stage III lung adenocarcinoma.

The chain uses TRBV19 and TRBJ2-3, with a tentative D call TRBD1 (6 bases). Looked up from germline, CDR1 is LNHDA and CDR2 is SQIVND (reference sequence). This CDR3 has 17 amino acids. V shed 6 bases and J shed 2 bases, with 21 bases lying between them. CDR3 in DNA: TGTGCCAGTAGGCCCTCCCAGGGGCGAACCTACACAGATACGCAGTATTTT. Translation gives CASRPSQGRTYTDTQYF. The complete variable domain, with remaining parts taken from reference TRBV19 and TRBJ2-3, reads DGGITQSPKYLFRKEGQNVTLSCEQNLNHDAMYWYRQDPGQGLRLIYYSQIVNDFQKGDIAEGYSVSREKKESFPLTVTSAQKNPTAFYLCASRPSQGRTYTDTQYFGPGTRLTVL.

This clone has just one count. The chain couples TRBV5-1 to TRBJ1-4; 7 bases agree with TRBD1. J lost 0 bases, V lost 4 bases, and 3 bases had no gene match. The length of the CDR3 is 15 residues. Germline CDR1 reads SGHRS; CDR2 reads YFSETQ. The CDR3, as DNA: TGCGCCAGCAGCGTCGGGACAGCAACTAATGAAAAACTGTTTTTT. It codes for CASSVGTATNEKLFF.

The chain uses TRBV6-6 and TRBJ1-5; D unresolved. V lost 6 bases and J lost 5, with 11 bases in between. Germline V gene lookup returns CDR1 MNHNY and CDR2 SVGAGI (reference sequence). The CDR3 spans 13 residues. The CDR3 nucleotides are TGTGCCAGCAGACGGGGAAATGATCAGCCCCAGCATTTT. Amino acid sequence: CASRRGNDQPQHF.

The chain links TRBV5-1 to TRBJ2-1; no clear D gene. This CDR3 comprises 13 residues. The germline V gene has CDR1 SGHRS and CDR2 YFSETQ. V lost 0 bases and J lost 5, with 6 bases in between. The CDR3 spells CASSLGLDNEQFF. CDR3 nucleotides: TGCGCCAGCAGCTTGGGACTTGACAATGAGCAGTTCTTC.

This chain uses TRBV7-2 with TRBJ2-1; D uncertain. The CDR3 extends over 12 amino acids. Trimming stripped 0 bases from V and 10 bases from J, with 7 bases between. Germline V gene sequence: CDR1 SGHTA, CDR2 FQGNSA. The CDR3 region is CASSLAEVEQFF. The CDR3 region has the DNA TGTGCCAGCAGCTTAGCTGAGGTCGAGCAGTTCTTC. The whole variable domain, filled in from reference TRBV7-2 and TRBJ2-1, reads GAGVSQSPSNKVTEKGKDVELRCDPISGHTALYWYRQSLGQGLEFLIYFQGNSAPDKSGLPSDRFSAERTGGSVSTLTIQRTQQEDSAVYLCASSLAEVEQFFGPGTRLTVL.

The chain couples TRBV29-1 to TRBJ2-5, with 7 bases matching TRBD2. Unmatched junction bases numbered 5, after V lost 3 bases and J lost 4 bases. CDR1 is SQVTM, CDR2 ANQGSEA, per germline. The CDR3 spans 13 residues. The CDR3: CSVDSSGGETQYF. As DNA, the CDR3 is TGCAGCGTTGACTCTAGCGGAGGAGAGACCCAGTACTTC.

The rearrangement links TRBV30 to TRBJ1-4; TRBD1 matches 7 bases. Per germline, CDR1 GTSNPN and CDR2 SVGIG (reference sequence). This CDR3 is built from 14 residues. J lost 5 bases, V lost 4 bases, and 7 bases had no gene match. CDR3 region: CAWTPGTDNEKLFF. The DNA for the CDR3 is TGTGCCTGGACCCCCGGGACAGACAATGAAAAACTGTTTTTT.

The genes are TRBV6-5 and TRBJ1-1; TRBD1 might be the D (6 bases). Trimming pared 2 bases from V and 4 bases from J, leaving 11 bases between. CDR1 is MNHEY, CDR2 SVGAGI, per germline. The CDR3 is 14 residues long. The CDR3, as DNA: TGTGCCAGCAGTTACGCCAGGGGTATCACTGAAGCTTTCTTT. This sequence encodes CASSYARGITEAFF.

This sequence joins TRBV7-9 and TRBJ2-4; the D is unclear. Germline loops: CDR1 SEHNR, CDR2 FQNEAQ (reference sequence). The CDR3 runs to 12 residues. V lost 2 bases and J 9 bases, leaving 8 bases between the germline ends. The CDR3 reads CASSLTGAIQYF. The DNA of the CDR3 is TGTGCCAGCAGCTTAACGGGCGCCATTCAGTACTTC.

The chain combines TRBV7-9 with TRBJ2-5; no clear D gene. The CDR3 is 12 residues long. Trimming took 5 bases from V and 7 from J, leaving 11 bases between them. Per the germline V gene, CDR1 is SEHNR and CDR2 is FQNEAQ (reference sequence). The CDR3 sequence is CASSPDDWTQYF. DNA for the CDR3: TGTGCCAGCAGCCCCGACGACTGGACCCAGTACTTC.

Only a few counts were recorded for this clone. The V call is TRBV5-4, the J call TRBJ1-2; D not certain. Germline CDR1 reads SGHNT; CDR2 reads YYREEE (reference sequence). V dropped 0 bases and J dropped 4 bases, with 7 bases sitting between them. The CDR3 loop spans 13 amino acids. The DNA for the CDR3 is TGTGCCAGCAGCTTGGCTGACGGCTATGGCTACACCTTC. It yields the protein CASSLADGYGYTF.

The genes are TRBV6-1 and TRBJ1-4; no clear D. This CDR3 is 14 amino acids long. Trimming took off 0 bases at V and 8 bases at J, with 10 bases between the two ends. Germline lookup yields CDR1 MNHNS and CDR2 SASEGT. CDR3 in DNA: TGTGCCAGCAGTGAAGCGTGGACGGGGGAAAAACTGTTTTTT. Translating gives CASSEAWTGEKLFF.

The chain recombines TRBV30 with TRBJ1-2; D ambiguous. CDR1 is GTSNPN, CDR2 SVGIG, per germline (reference sequence). V was clipped by 5 bases and J by 2 bases, with 12 bases between them. This CDR3 spans 13 amino acids. In nucleotides, the CDR3 is TGTGCCTGGGGGCCCGGAGGGAACTATGGCTACACCTTC. Translated, it gives CAWGPGGNYGYTF. The whole variable domain, remainder taken from reference TRBV30 and TRBJ1-2, is SQTIHQWPATLVQPVGSPLSLECTVEGTSNPNLYWYRQAAGRGLQLLFYSVGIGQISSEVPQNLSASRPQDRQFILSSKKLLLSDSGFYLCAWGPGGNYGYTFGSGTRLTVV.

The rearrangement links TRBV12-5 to TRBJ1-6; no definite D call. Germline V gene sequence: CDR1 LGHNT, CDR2 FRNRAP. The CDR3 runs to 14 residues. The V and J ends lost 10 bases and 5 bases respectively, with 15 bases between them. DNA for the CDR3: TGTGCTACCTCAGGCCCAGAAGATAATTCACCCCTCCACTTT. Protein: CATSGPEDNSPLHF. The entire variable domain, with the rest obtained from reference TRBV12-5 and TRBJ1-6, is as follows: DARVTQTPRHKVTEMGQEVTMRCQPILGHNTVFWYRQTMMQGLELLAYFRNRAPLDDSGMPKDRFSAEMPDATLATLKIQPSEPRDSAVYFCATSGPEDNSPLHFGNGTRLTVT.

The chain uses TRBV19 and TRBJ2-1; D may be TRBD2 (6 bases). The CDR3 runs to 15 residues. Germline V CDR1 and CDR2: LNHDA, SQIVND (reference sequence). V was trimmed by 1 base and J by 4 bases, leaving 11 bases between them. The CDR3 DNA follows: TGTGCCAGTAGTATAGCTGCGGGACCTTACAATGAGCAGTTCTTC. As protein: CASSIAAGPYNEQFF.